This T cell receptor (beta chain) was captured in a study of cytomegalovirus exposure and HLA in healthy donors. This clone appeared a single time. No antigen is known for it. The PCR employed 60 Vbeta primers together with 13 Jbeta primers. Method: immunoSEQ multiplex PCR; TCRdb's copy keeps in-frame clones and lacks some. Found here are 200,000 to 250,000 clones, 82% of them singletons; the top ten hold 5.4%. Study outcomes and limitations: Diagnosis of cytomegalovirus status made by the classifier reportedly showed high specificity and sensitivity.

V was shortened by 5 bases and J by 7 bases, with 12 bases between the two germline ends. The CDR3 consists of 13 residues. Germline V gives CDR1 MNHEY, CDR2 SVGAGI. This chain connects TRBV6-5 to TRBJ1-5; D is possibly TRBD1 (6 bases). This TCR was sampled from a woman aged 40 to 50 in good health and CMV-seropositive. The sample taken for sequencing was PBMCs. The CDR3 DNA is TGTGCCAGCAGTCGAAGACAGGACCAGCCCCAGCATTTT. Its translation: CASSRRQDQPQHF.